Below are 9 T cell receptor beta chains sequenced from a single sample in a study of blood T cell repertoires in COVID-19. Generated by immunoSEQ multiplex PCR, the TCRdb table keeps only in-frame clones and is missing some. Among 300,000 to 350,000 clones listed, roughly 87% were seen once. The sequenced sample consisted of peripheral blood. These receptors all come from a man in his late teens or twenties with active or convalescent COVID-19.

V and J are TRBV2 and TRBJ1-5, with 8 bases that match TRBD1. This CDR3 has 16 residues. Germline-derived CDR1 and CDR2 are SNHLY and FYNNEI. After removal of 1 base from V and 7 bases from J, the junction contained 9 bases not matched to a gene. CDR3 DNA: TGTGCCAGCAGTGAAGGGGCAGGGGGCGCGAGCCAGCCCCAGCATTTT. Translated, it gives CASSEGAGGASQPQHF. Based on the CDR3 plus reference TRBV2 and TRBJ1-5, the full variable domain is EPEVTQTPSHQVTQMGQEVILRCVPISNHLYFYWYRQILGQKVEFLVSFYNNEISEKSEIFDDQFSVERPDGSNFTLKIRSTKLEDSAMYFCASSEGAGGASQPQHFGDGTRLSIL.

This chain connects TRBV5-1 to TRBJ2-3, with 7 bases aligning to TRBD2. The CDR3 sequence is 15 residues long. The V gene end was trimmed by 1 base and the J gene end by 2 bases; junction bases not matched to a gene: 4. The germline gives CDR1 SGHRS, CDR2 YFSETQ. In DNA, the CDR3 is TGCGCCAGCAGCTTGCCTAGCGGACCCACAGATACGCAGTATTTT. Translated, it gives CASSLPSGPTDTQYF.

J is TRBJ1-1 and V is TRBV18; 7 bases map to TRBD1. Germline V gene data show CDR1 as KGHSH and CDR2 as LQKENI. The CDR3 contains 15 residues. The ends lost 6 bases at V and 3 bases at J; junction bases unmatched: 10. The CDR3 DNA reads TGTGCCAGCTCGCGAGAGACAGGGTCCGACACTGAAGCTTTCTTT. Its translation is CASSRETGSDTEAFF.

The chain recombines TRBV7-3 with TRBJ2-1; D possibly corresponds to TRBD1 (6 bases). Germline-derived CDR1 and CDR2 are SGHTA and FQGTGA. This CDR3 spans 14 amino acids. Trimming stripped 5 bases from V and 9 bases from J, with 17 bases between. CDR3 bases: TGTGCCAGCAGCGTCAGTATGGGGGCAGGTGAGCAGTTCTTC. Protein product: CASSVSMGAGEQFF.

This clone is a singleton in its sample. This sequence joins TRBV13 and TRBJ1-3, with 9 positions matching TRBD1. Germline assignment: CDR1 PRHDT and CDR2 FYEKMQ (reference sequence). The ends lost 1 base at V and 2 bases at J; junction bases unmatched: 6. This CDR3 has 17 amino acids. The CDR3 DNA reads as TGTGCCAGCAGCTTAGATCGGGGGACAGGGACTGGAAACACCATATATTTT. Its protein is CASSLDRGTGTGNTIYF.

This clone was found a few times. V is TRBV11-3 and J is TRBJ2-7; TRBD2 matches at 7 bases. The CDR3 loop spans 13 amino acids. Trimming cost V 10 bases and J 3 bases; bases outside gene matches: 9. Germline V gene sequence: CDR1 SGHNT, CDR2 YENEEA. Written as DNA, the CDR3 is TGTGCCACCGAGGGAGGGGAGGGCTACGAGCAGTACTTC. Translation: CATEGGEGYEQYF.

J is TRBJ1-3 and V is TRBV9, with TRBD1 as a possible D gene (5 bases). The germline gives CDR1 SGDLS, CDR2 YYNGEE. The CDR3 is made up of 14 amino acids. With 7 bases removed from V and 0 bases from J, the gap between germline ends came to 11 bases. CDR3 loop: CASARQSSGNTIYF. The CDR3 nucleotides read TGTGCCAGCGCAAGACAGTCCTCTGGAAACACCATATATTTT.

The chain recombines TRBV5-1 with TRBJ2-2; 12 bases match TRBD2. V trimming: 1 base; J trimming: 0 bases; junction bases outside the gene matches: 7. The CDR3 is 19 residues long. Germline V gene lookup returns CDR1 SGHRS and CDR2 YFSETQ. For the CDR3, the DNA is TGCGCCAGCAGCTTGCTCCTAGCGGGGGGGCTCGCGAACACCGGGGAGCTGTTTTTT. This sequence encodes CASSLLLAGGLANTGELFF.

The chain is built from TRBV5-1 and TRBJ2-7, with TRBD2 identical over 8 bases. After removal of 2 bases from V and 1 base from J, the junction contained 8 bases not matched to a gene. In germline, CDR1 is SGHRS, CDR2 YFSETQ. The CDR3 sequence is 16 residues long. CDR3 protein: CASSLAGTSGSYEQYF. The DNA of the CDR3 is TGCGCCAGCAGCTTAGCCGGCACTAGCGGTTCCTACGAGCAGTACTTC. Drawing the rest from reference TRBV5-1 and TRBJ2-7, the complete variable domain is KAGVTQTPRYLIKTRGQQVTLSCSPISGHRSVSWYQQTPGQGLQFLFEYFSETQRNKGNFPGRFSGRQFSNSRSEMNVSTLELGDSALYLCASSLAGTSGSYEQYFGPGTRLTVT.